Each of the 18 T cell receptor beta chains below was sequenced from the same sample in a study of T cells expressing NK-cell markers. TCRdb reprocessed the 5' RACE reads and stores each CDR3 protein as one record, lacking DNA. In all, the sample yields about half a million distinct CDR3 sequences. Sequenced input: blood T cells: a sorted CD56 or NKG2C T cell subset, CD4+ or CD8+ T cells, or bulk PBMC T cells (not recorded which). Receptors were obtained from a woman between 50 and 59 years old in good health.

The chain links TRBV11-2 to TRBJ2-1; TCRdb gives TRBD1 as the D gene, but with no DNA this cannot be confirmed. CDR1 is SGHAT, CDR2 FQNNGV, per germline. The CDR3 spans 14 residues. The CDR3 sequence is CASSSYGTGDEQFF.

The chain couples TRBV3-1 to TRBJ1-1; TCRdb's D call, TRBD1, is unchecked because there is no DNA. This CDR3 spans 14 amino acids. Germline V gene lookup returns CDR1 LGHDT and CDR2 YNNKEL (reference sequence). The CDR3 protein is CASSQVTLGAEAFF.

The V gene is TRBV12-3 or TRBV12-4, the J gene TRBJ2-5; TCRdb names TRBD1, which stays unverified in the absence of DNA. The length of the CDR3 is 12 residues. CDR3 amino acids: CASSTYQGTQYF.

This chain links TRBV5-1 with TRBJ2-1; absent DNA, TCRdb's TRBD2 call cannot be checked. The germline CDR1 and CDR2 sequences are SGHRS and YFSETQ. The CDR3 totals 14 residues. The CDR3 here is CASSPTGTSHEQFF.

The chain employs TRBV27 and TRBJ2-7; absent DNA, TCRdb's TRBD1 call cannot be checked. The CDR3 runs to 15 residues. CDR1 is MNHEY and CDR2 is SMNVEV in the germline V gene (reference sequence). CDR3 loop: CASSLRGDKDYEQYF.

The V and J genes are TRBV5-1 and TRBJ2-1; TCRdb's D gene call, TRBD2, goes unchecked for lack of DNA. This CDR3 is built from 16 residues. Germline V gene data show CDR1 as SGHRS and CDR2 as YFSETQ. CDR3 protein: CASSFIAGGGYNEQFF.

The chain is built from TRBV2 and TRBJ2-1. This CDR3 spans 13 amino acids. From germline, CDR1 is SNHLY and CDR2 FYNNEI. The CDR3 loop reads CASSGIGYNEQFF.

The chain uses TRBV25-1 and TRBJ1-1; TCRdb returns TRBD1, unconfirmable since there is no DNA. The CDR3 contains 12 residues. Germline CDR1 reads MGHDK; CDR2 reads SYGVNS. The CDR3 loop is CASTPGQGEAFF.

This CDR3 is CSARDGWDQETQYF. This sequence joins TRBV20-1 and TRBJ2-5. This CDR3 has 14 amino acids. Germline CDR1 and CDR2: DFQATT and SNEGSKA (reference sequence).

This chain joins TRBV30 and TRBJ2-2; TCRdb outputs TRBD2, but without DNA this stays unchecked. This CDR3 contains 14 residues. CDR1 is GTSNPN, CDR2 SVGIG, per germline (reference sequence). CDR3 region: CAWRQGIHTGELFF. Using reference TRBV30 and TRBJ2-2 for the parts outside the CDR3, the full variable domain is SQTIHQWPATLVQPVGSPLSLECTVEGTSNPNLYWYRQAAGRGLQLLFYSVGIGQISSEVPQNLSASRPQDRQFILSSKKLLLSDSGFYLCAWRQGIHTGELFFGEGSRLTVL.

The J gene is TRBJ2-5, the V gene TRBV15; lacking DNA, the TRBD2 call made by TCRdb goes unchecked. The CDR3 covers 20 residues. CDR1 is LNHNV, CDR2 YYDKDF, per germline (reference sequence). The CDR3 loop is CATSRARLSRERRFEETQYF.

This chain joins TRBV24-1 and TRBJ2-1; checking the TCRdb D call of TRBD1 is not possible without DNA. CDR1 and CDR2 from the germline V gene are KGHDR and SFDVKD. This CDR3 has 16 residues. CDR3 loop: CATADRLRSSYNEQFF.

The chain employs TRBV20-1 and TRBJ1-5; TCRdb gives TRBD1 as the D gene, but with no DNA this cannot be confirmed. The germline gives CDR1 DFQATT, CDR2 SNEGSKA (reference sequence). This CDR3 region has 15 residues. CDR3: CSAGTATALVQPQHF.

This sequence joins TRBV4-1 and TRBJ2-5. In germline, CDR1 is MGHRA, CDR2 YSYEKL. The CDR3 consists of 15 residues. CDR3 sequence: CASSQFQYSGETQYF.

J is TRBJ2-3 and V is TRBV7-9. The CDR3 totals 14 residues. Germline V gives CDR1 SEHNR, CDR2 FQNEAQ (reference sequence). This CDR3 is CASSLSLRTDTQYF.

This chain connects TRBV4-1 to TRBJ2-7; TCRdb designates TRBD2, a call that cannot be tested without DNA. CDR1 and CDR2 from the germline V gene are MGHRA and YSYEKL. The CDR3 length is 15 residues. The CDR3 loop reads CASSHMASGGYEQYF.

This rearrangement joins TRBV14 to TRBJ2-2. Germline CDR1 is SGHDN and CDR2 is FVKESK. This CDR3 has 15 residues. The CDR3 loop reads CASSQGQSNTGELFF.

V gene TRBV24-1 combines with J gene TRBJ2-1; the D call of TRBD2 rests on TCRdb alone, since no DNA is present to check it. Germline V gene data show CDR1 as KGHDR and CDR2 as SFDVKD. The CDR3 consists of 15 residues. CDR3 in amino acids: CATSDEGGGPFEQFF.